This paragraph covers one T cell receptor beta chain sequence. Its antigen is unidentified. V lost 8 bases, J lost 1 base, and 13 bases stayed unmatched. The CDR3 is made up of 17 amino acids. The V gene's germline CDR1 is SGHTA and CDR2 FQGTGA. The source of the sample is a study of vaccination and CD4 T cells after COVID-19. Specified treatment: approximately 11-day PBMC culture with coronavirus spike peptide pools or control peptides (ViraFEST assay). ViraFEST used peptide pools to expand antigen-specific T cells and subsequently sequenced their TCRs. Researchers used the Oncomine TCR Beta short-read assay to sequence DNA from cultured CD4+ T cells. Investigators obtained genomic DNA by extraction from cultured CD4+ T cells. MiXCR was run by TCRdb on the PCR reads, yielding one entry per CDR3 protein. This sample has 20,000 to 25,000 distinct CDR3 sequences; approximately 67% occur once, and the top ten carry roughly 15%.

The chain carries TRBV7-3 and TRBJ2-3; 9 nucleotides align to TRBD2. Sequencing used CD4+ T cells from blood, cultured in vitro, obtained after SARS-CoV-2 vaccination. This receptor was taken from a human donor who received a COVID-19 vaccine. Here the CDR3 reads CASRPSGAALGTDTQYF. CDR3 in DNA: TGTGCCAGCCGCCCTAGCGGGGCGGCTCTCGGCACAGATACGCAGTATTTT. Supplemented by reference TRBV7-3 and TRBJ2-3, the full variable domain reads GAGVSQTPSNKVTEKGKYVELRCDPISGHTALYWYRQSLGQGPEFLIYFQGTGAADDSGLPNDRFFAVRPEGSVSTLKIQRTERGDSAVYLCASRPSGAALGTDTQYFGPGTRLTVL.